The sequence of this TCR beta chain was determined in a study of patients and donors after allogeneic stem cell transplantation. There are a few counts of this clonotype. MiXCR, run by TCRdb on the RT-PCR reads, gives a single entry per CDR3 protein. The data contain hundreds of thousands of distinct CDR3 sequences, 16% of them singletons. There are 16 residues in the CDR3. Germline lookup yields CDR1 DFQATT and CDR2 SNEGSKA (reference sequence). Deletions cut 5 bases from V and 3 bases from J, with 21 bases between. Sequencing was carried out using blood, either unsorted or a sorted T cell fraction (not recorded which). The source is a human donor who was either an allogeneic HSCT recipient or a stem cell or donor lymphocyte infusion donor (not recorded which). It is not recorded whose cells these are; they may come from a transplant donor. The genes are TRBV20-1 and TRBJ2-3; D might be TRBD2 (5 bases). Here the CDR3 DNA reads TGCAGTGCTCCCGCCCTCCAACTCCGGGGAACAGATACGCAGTATTTT. Encoded protein: CSAPALQLRGTDTQYF.